The 24 T cell receptor beta chains in this list originate from one sample, sequenced in a study of blood T cell repertoires in COVID-19. Only in-frame clones appear in the TCRdb table, and some are missing; sequencing was by immunoSEQ multiplex PCR. The data contain 35,000 to 50,000 clones, about 80% of them seen just once; the ten biggest clones take up 23%. The sequenced material came from peripheral blood. The source is a woman aged 60-70 years with acute or convalescent COVID-19.

The V and J genes are TRBV5-5 and TRBJ1-1; 9 bases line up with TRBD1. The germline V gene encodes CDR1 SGHKS and CDR2 YYEKEE (reference sequence). This CDR3 comprises 14 residues. After removal of 4 bases from V and 3 bases from J, the junction contained 4 bases not matched to a gene. The CDR3 here is CASSPWTGDTEAFF. The CDR3 region has the DNA TGTGCCAGCAGCCCATGGACAGGGGACACTGAAGCTTTCTTT.

The V and J genes are TRBV27 and TRBJ2-5; 7 positions agree with TRBD1. The germline CDR1 and CDR2 sequences are MNHEY and SMNVEV (reference sequence). V lost 6 bases and J lost 5; bases outside the gene matches: 3. This CDR3 contains 12 residues. CDR3 in amino acids: CASRDRRETQYF. CDR3 nucleotides: TGTGCCAGCAGGGACAGGCGGGAGACCCAGTACTTC.

The V call is TRBV27, the J call TRBJ2-3, with TRBD1 as a possible D gene (5 bases). V was shortened by 6 bases and J by 6 bases, with 13 bases between the two germline ends. The germline V gene has CDR1 MNHEY and CDR2 SMNVEV (reference sequence). The length of the CDR3 is 13 residues. CDR3 amino acids: CASSPRGSDTQYF. In nucleotides, the CDR3 is TGTGCCAGCAGCCCTAGGGGATCGGATACGCAGTATTTT.

The V call is TRBV7-9, the J call TRBJ2-3, with unresolved D. Trimming removed 5 bases at V and 1 base at J, with 7 bases between. There are 13 residues in the CDR3. Germline V gene lookup returns CDR1 SEHNR and CDR2 FQNEAQ (reference sequence). Here the CDR3 DNA reads TGTGCCAGCAGCCACTCGGGCACAGATACGCAGTATTTT. Residues: CASSHSGTDTQYF. Supplemented by reference TRBV7-9 and TRBJ2-3, the full variable domain reads DTGVSQNPRHKITKRGQNVTFRCDPISEHNRLYWYRQTLGQGPEFLTYFQNEAQLEKSRLLSDRFSAERPKGSFSTLEIQRTEQGDSAMYLCASSHSGTDTQYFGPGTRLTVL.

The CDR3 nucleotides are TGTGCCAGCAAGCAGGGGCAAGAGACCCAGTACTTC. It specifies CASKQGQETQYF. The rearrangement joins TRBV2 to TRBJ2-5, with D possibly matching TRBD1 (6 bases). Trimming pared 7 bases from V and 2 bases from J, leaving 8 bases between. CDR1 is SNHLY, CDR2 FYNNEI, per germline. This CDR3 has 12 residues.

This rearrangement joins TRBV6-2 or TRBV6-3 to TRBJ1-5, with D possibly TRBD1 on 6 matching bases. The ends were cut back, 0 bases at V and 1 base at J, with 10 bases in the middle. There are 16 residues in the CDR3. Germline V CDR1 and CDR2: MNHEY, SVGEGT. CDR3 DNA sequence: TGTGCCAGCAGTTACTCTGGGGGGGCCAGCAATCAGCCCCAGCATTTT. Protein sequence: CASSYSGGASNQPQHF.

The genes are TRBV7-9 and TRBJ1-4, with 7 bases that match TRBD1. Trimming removed 3 bases from V and 0 bases from J; junction bases left unmatched: 4. This CDR3 is built from 16 residues. Germline values: CDR1 SEHNR, CDR2 FQNEAQ (reference sequence). Here the CDR3 reads CASSFGTAPTNEKLFF. In nucleotides, the CDR3 is TGTGCCAGCAGCTTCGGGACAGCCCCAACTAATGAAAAACTGTTTTTT.

This chain uses TRBV25-1 with TRBJ2-4; TRBD1 aligns across 7 bases. The CDR3 extends over 16 amino acids. V was clipped by 3 bases and J by 3 bases; unmatched bases: 8. The germline CDR1 and CDR2 sequences are MGHDK and SYGVNS. The CDR3 DNA is TGTGCCAGCAGTGAGTACAGGGGTTCGGACAAAAACATTCAGTACTTC. Protein sequence: CASSEYRGSDKNIQYF.

This clone appeared once. The rearrangement joins TRBV5-1 to TRBJ2-7; D call uncertain. Germline V lookup: CDR1 SGHRS, CDR2 YFSETQ. Trimming left V 2 bases short and J 3 bases short, with 3 bases between. The CDR3 consists of 11 residues. This CDR3 reads CASSFGYEQYF. The CDR3 coding sequence is TGCGCCAGCAGCTTCGGCTACGAGCAGTACTTC.

The chain joins TRBV5-6 to TRBJ2-7, with a possible D match to TRBD1 (5 bases). The CDR3 contains 13 residues. Per germline, CDR1 SGHDT and CDR2 YYEEEE. Trimming removed 2 bases at V and 6 bases at J, with 12 bases between. CDR3 DNA sequence: TGTGCCAGCAGCTTTGCAGGGCGCATCGAGCAGTACTTC. As protein: CASSFAGRIEQYF.

The chain is built from TRBV7-3 and TRBJ1-1, with D unresolved. Germline CDR1 SGHTA, CDR2 FQGTGA. The CDR3 runs 14 residues. V dropped 0 bases and J dropped 1 base, with 6 bases sitting between them. The chain's CDR3 is CASSLTPENTEAFF. The CDR3 DNA is TGTGCCAGCAGCTTAACCCCAGAGAACACTGAAGCTTTCTTT.

The chain is built from TRBV6-6 and TRBJ1-5, with unresolved D. CDR1 is MNHNY, CDR2 SVGAGI, per germline (reference sequence). CDR3 length: 13 residues. Between the trimmed V and J ends, which lost 0 bases and 5 bases, there was a span of 5 bases. The CDR3 spells CASSYSNYQPQHF. The CDR3 DNA is TGTGCCAGCAGTTACTCCAATTATCAGCCCCAGCATTTT.

This clone has a count of ten or more. The chain uses TRBV27 and TRBJ2-2; 8 positions match TRBD2. CDR3 length equals 14 residues. Germline trimming cut 5 bases from V and 4 bases from J; bases unmatched to any gene: 3. Germline V gene lookup returns CDR1 MNHEY and CDR2 SMNVEV (reference sequence). CDR3 coding DNA: TGTGCCAGCAGTAACGGGGGGGCCACCGGGGAGCTGTTTTTT. Translated, it gives CASSNGGATGELFF.

The rearrangement links TRBV6-2 or TRBV6-3 to TRBJ2-1; TRBD2 matches 11 bases. This CDR3 comprises 18 residues. The junction had 9 bases not matched to a gene; V was cut back by 5 bases and J by 0 bases. The germline V gene has CDR1 MNHEY and CDR2 SVGEGT. This CDR3 reads CASSPTSGGPSSYNEQFF. The CDR3 DNA reads as TGTGCCAGCAGTCCCACTAGCGGGGGTCCCAGCTCCTACAATGAGCAGTTCTTC.

The V gene is TRBV30, the J gene TRBJ1-3; D uncertain. The germline gives CDR1 GTSNPN, CDR2 SVGIG (reference sequence). The CDR3 has 14 amino acids. V shed 0 bases and J shed 1 base, with 7 bases lying between them. The CDR3 DNA sequence: TGTGCCTGGAGTGTACTAAGTTCTGGAAACACCATATATTTT. Translation gives CAWSVLSSGNTIYF.

This chain uses TRBV5-6 with TRBJ1-4; 7 bases match TRBD1. V trimming: 2 bases; J trimming: 4 bases; junction bases outside the gene matches: 11. CDR1 and CDR2 (germline): SGHDT, YYEEEE. There are 17 residues in the CDR3. In nucleotides, the CDR3 is TGTGCCAGCAGCTTTAAAGTTTGGGACAGATTTAATGAAAAACTGTTTTTT. Translating it yields CASSFKVWDRFNEKLFF.

The rearrangement links TRBV10-1 to TRBJ2-1; tentatively, D is TRBD1 (6 bases). The V end lost 5 bases, the J end lost 10 bases, and 15 bases lay between the germline ends. The germline CDR1 and CDR2 sequences are WNHNN and SYGVQD (reference sequence). CDR3 length: 13 residues. The CDR3 nucleotides read TGCGCCAGCAGTCCAGCCGGTGGGGGCGAGCAGTTCTTC. Residues: CASSPAGGGEQFF.

This chain connects TRBV10-3 to TRBJ1-3; maybe TRBD1 (5 bases). The V gene's germline CDR1 is ENHRY and CDR2 SYGVKD. V was cut by 3 bases and J by 4 bases, with 16 bases left in between. The CDR3 is 16 residues long. CDR3 nucleotide sequence: TGTGCCATCAGTGACCACTCTCAGGGTGCCGGAAACACCATATATTTT. Translation gives CAISDHSQGAGNTIYF.

The sample holds one count of this clone. The CDR3 DNA sequence: TGTGCCAGCAGCAATGGACAGTGGTGCTCCTACAATGAGCAGTTCTTC. Translated, it gives CASSNGQWCSYNEQFF. The chain has TRBV21-1 and TRBJ2-1; the DNA was not used to check the table's D call, TRBD1. TRBV21-1 is marked as a pseudogene. The CDR3 extends over 16 amino acids.

The chain joins TRBV4-2 to TRBJ2-3; 10 nucleotides line up with TRBD2. This CDR3 region has 17 residues. Germline V lookup: CDR1 LGHNA, CDR2 YNFKEQ. V lost 1 base, J lost 6 bases, and 10 bases stayed unmatched. CDR3 nucleotide sequence: TGTGCCAGCAGCCAAGCCCTTGCCAGCGGGGGGGAGGATACGCAGTATTTT. Translating gives CASSQALASGGEDTQYF.

The chain is built from TRBV6-4 and TRBJ2-7; 7 bases match TRBD2. Germline V lookup: CDR1 MRHNA, CDR2 SNTAGT. The length of the CDR3 is 14 residues. After removal of 6 bases from V and 0 bases from J, the junction contained 5 bases not matched to a gene. The DNA for the CDR3 is TGTGCCAGCAGGGGGACTACCGACTCCTACGAGCAGTACTTC. Its translation is CASRGTTDSYEQYF.

DNA of the CDR3: TGTGCCAGCAGTCCCCGGGACAGGGCCGGGGAGCTGTTTTTT. The encoded protein is CASSPRDRAGELFF. This chain connects TRBV6-5 to TRBJ2-2, with TRBD1 matching 9 bases. The germline gives CDR1 MNHEY, CDR2 SVGAGI. J lost 6 bases, V lost 5 bases, and 4 bases had no gene match. The CDR3 is 14 amino acids.

This chain connects TRBV3-1 (or the pseudogene TRBV3-2) to TRBJ1-1; D is unresolved. Germline V CDR1 and CDR2: LGHDT, YNNKEL (reference sequence). The V and J ends lost 1 base and 8 bases respectively, with 11 bases between them. The CDR3 sequence is 13 residues long. CDR3 DNA: TGTGCCAGCAGCCAAGGACTCGCCATCGAAGCTTTCTTT. This encodes CASSQGLAIEAFF.

This clone is a singleton in its sample. The rearrangement joins TRBV7-9 to TRBJ1-4, with 7 bases fitting TRBD1. V shed 4 bases, J shed 7 bases, and the junction held 6 bases outside the gene matches. Per germline, CDR1 SEHNR and CDR2 FQNEAQ (reference sequence). The CDR3 loop spans 14 amino acids. The CDR3 nucleotides are TGTGCCAGCAGCTCCGGGACAGAAGGTGAAAAACTGTTTTTT. Protein product: CASSSGTEGEKLFF.